One sample yielded the 29 T cell receptor beta chains listed below, sequenced in a study of control samples from healthy donors and cancer patients. TCRdb's copy holds only in-frame clones and misses some; the assay was immunoSEQ multiplex PCR. The sample holds nearly 200,000 clones; approximately 90% are singletons and the top ten take about 1.7%. The specimen was blood. The receptors were gathered from a man under 40 in good health.

The V gene is TRBV5-1, the J gene TRBJ2-3; the D gene is possibly TRBD2 (6 bases). The CDR3 covers 15 residues. Germline CDR1 and CDR2: SGHRS and YFSETQ. The germline V and J ends were trimmed by 4 bases and 5 bases, with 17 bases remaining between them. The CDR3 bases are TGCGCCAGCAGCCGCAGTGGGGGGTGGGGAGATACGCAGTATTTT. Amino acids: CASSRSGGWGDTQYF. Full variable domain (missing parts from reference TRBV5-1 and TRBJ2-3): KAGVTQTPRYLIKTRGQQVTLSCSPISGHRSVSWYQQTPGQGLQFLFEYFSETQRNKGNFPGRFSGRQFSNSRSEMNVSTLELGDSALYLCASSRSGGWGDTQYFGPGTRLTVL.

This clone was counted only a few times. The chain carries TRBV6-4 and TRBJ2-1; D is unresolved. Between the trimmed V and J ends, which lost 2 bases and 5 bases, there was a span of 7 bases. This CDR3 region has 13 residues. The germline V gene encodes CDR1 MRHNA and CDR2 SNTAGT. Here the CDR3 reads CASSDRQNNEQFF. In DNA, the CDR3 is TGTGCCAGCAGTGACCGGCAGAACAATGAGCAGTTCTTC.

The chain recombines TRBV24-1 with TRBJ2-7; no reliable D call. The V end lost 3 bases, the J end lost 1 base, and 12 bases lay between the germline ends. The CDR3 extends over 15 amino acids. Germline V gives CDR1 KGHDR, CDR2 SFDVKD. CDR3 in amino acids: CATSDQKDASYEQYF. The DNA of the CDR3 is TGTGCCACCAGTGATCAAAAGGACGCATCCTACGAGCAGTACTTC.

In this sample, this clone turned up once. The V and J genes are TRBV11-2 and TRBJ1-6; maybe TRBD1 (5 bases). The germline CDR1 and CDR2 sequences are SGHAT and FQNNGV. The CDR3 is 15 amino acids. V dropped 0 bases and J dropped 6 bases, with 9 bases sitting between them. Written as DNA, the CDR3 is TGTGCCAGCAGCTTAGATGTGACAGCTAATTCACCCCTCCACTTT. Translation: CASSLDVTANSPLHF.

The chain couples TRBV9 to TRBJ2-7, with 14 bases matching TRBD2. This CDR3 comprises 16 residues. CDR1 SGDLS and CDR2 YYNGEE come from the germline V gene. Germline trimming cut 4 bases from V and 6 bases from J; bases unmatched to any gene: 9. This chain's CDR3 is CASSTGTSGGRVEQYF. CDR3 sequence (DNA): TGTGCCAGCAGCACTGGGACTAGCGGGGGTCGGGTCGAGCAGTACTTC.

This chain connects TRBV4-1 to TRBJ1-3, with 9 bases identical to TRBD1. The germline V gene encodes CDR1 MGHRA and CDR2 YSYEKL. V lost 2 bases to trimming and J lost 1 base; unmatched junction nucleotides: 9. The CDR3 is 18 residues long. The CDR3 loop is CASSQYFGTGISGNTIYF. The CDR3, as DNA: TGCGCCAGCAGCCAATACTTTGGGACAGGGATTTCTGGAAACACCATATATTTT.

This rearrangement joins TRBV6-1 to TRBJ2-1; no firm D call. This CDR3 is 16 amino acids long. Germline V gene data show CDR1 as MNHNS and CDR2 as SASEGT. V was clipped by 3 bases and J by 4 bases, with 16 bases between them. The CDR3 sequence: CASSDPKRSEYNEQFF. DNA for the CDR3: TGTGCCAGCAGTGATCCTAAGAGAAGCGAGTACAATGAGCAGTTCTTC.

This chain uses TRBV29-1 with TRBJ1-1; TRBD1 matches 8 bases. The junction had 15 bases not matched to a gene; V was cut back by 3 bases and J by 6 bases. CDR1 is SQVTM and CDR2 is ANQGSEA in the germline V gene. There are 16 residues in the CDR3. The CDR3 sequence is CSVDLIFRTGRPEAFF. For the CDR3, the DNA is TGCAGCGTTGATTTAATTTTTAGGACAGGGAGACCTGAAGCTTTCTTT.

The chain recombines TRBV12-3 or TRBV12-4 with TRBJ1-6; maybe TRBD1 (5 bases). Trimming shortened V by 9 bases and J by 5 bases, and 11 bases separated the two germline ends. This CDR3 region has 13 residues. CDR3 region: CASAWGDNSPLHF. CDR3 nucleotide sequence: TGTGCCAGTGCGTGGGGGGATAATTCACCCCTCCACTTT.

The gene calls are TRBV6-5 and TRBJ2-1; D call uncertain. CDR3 size: 14 residues. The germline CDR1 and CDR2 sequences are MNHEY and SVGAGI. V lost 6 bases, J lost 4 bases, and 13 bases lay in between. This chain's CDR3 is CASSPTFGYNEQFF. The CDR3 nucleotides are TGTGCCAGCAGCCCAACGTTCGGGTACAATGAGCAGTTCTTC.

The chain joins TRBV19 to TRBJ1-1; TRBD1 aligns across 8 bases. V lost 1 base to trimming and J lost 12 bases; unmatched junction nucleotides: 13. The CDR3 runs 15 residues. Germline V gene data show CDR1 as LNHDA and CDR2 as SQIVND (reference sequence). The CDR3 DNA follows: TGTGCCAGTAGTATAGTTTACGTGGCAGACAGGGGTTCTTTCTTT. As protein: CASSIVYVADRGSFF. The full variable domain, completed using reference TRBV19 and TRBJ1-1, is DGGITQSPKYLFRKEGQNVTLSCEQNLNHDAMYWYRQDPGQGLRLIYYSQIVNDFQKGDIAEGYSVSREKKESFPLTVTSAQKNPTAFYLCASSIVYVADRGSFFGQGTRLTVV.

This clone was seen more than once but under ten times. The chain couples TRBV11-2 to TRBJ1-2, with 7 bases lining up with TRBD1. Germline V gene data show CDR1 as SGHAT and CDR2 as FQNNGV. V shed 5 bases, J shed 4 bases, and the junction held 4 bases outside the gene matches. The CDR3 is 13 residues long. CDR3 sequence reads: CASSRTGLYGYTF. CDR3 sequence (DNA): TGTGCCAGCAGCCGGACAGGCCTCTATGGCTACACCTTC.

The genes are TRBV19 and TRBJ1-6, with 7 bases matching TRBD1. V was pared by 9 bases and J by 7 bases, with 15 bases of the junction left unmatched. In germline, CDR1 is LNHDA, CDR2 SQIVND (reference sequence). The CDR3 loop spans 16 amino acids. The CDR3 DNA sequence: TGTGCCAGCACCCATACCCCGGGACAGAGAAATTCACCCCTCCACTTT. It codes for CASTHTPGQRNSPLHF. Variable domain in full (rest from reference TRBV19 and TRBJ1-6): DGGITQSPKYLFRKEGQNVTLSCEQNLNHDAMYWYRQDPGQGLRLIYYSQIVNDFQKGDIAEGYSVSREKKESFPLTVTSAQKNPTAFYLCASTHTPGQRNSPLHFGNGTRLTVT.

This clone has only one observation. V usage is TRBV6-1 and J usage is TRBJ1-3; weak D call: TRBD1 (5 bases). The CDR3 extends over 16 amino acids. Germline CDR1 MNHNS, CDR2 SASEGT. The V end lost 0 bases, the J end lost 1 base, and 10 bases lay between the germline ends. CDR3 sequence: CASSEAGGVSGNTIYF. CDR3 coding DNA: TGTGCCAGCAGTGAAGCTGGGGGGGTGTCTGGAAACACCATATATTTT.

The genes are TRBV3-1 (or the pseudogene TRBV3-2) and TRBJ1-6; the match to TRBD1 covers 8 bases. V lost 5 bases and J lost 14; bases outside the gene matches: 11. CDR1 and CDR2 from the germline V gene are LGHDT and YNNKEL (reference sequence). The CDR3 has 14 residues. Here the CDR3 DNA reads TGTGCCAGCAGCTTAGGTGCCGTACAGGGGGCCCTCCACTTT. Protein sequence: CASSLGAVQGALHF.

The V gene is TRBV19, the J gene TRBJ1-6; D may be TRBD1 (5 bases). Trimming removed 5 bases from V and 7 bases from J, with 12 bases in between. Germline CDR1 is LNHDA and CDR2 is SQIVND (reference sequence). This CDR3 has 14 residues. The CDR3 is CASSFRQGNSPLHF. CDR3 coding DNA: TGTGCCAGTAGTTTTCGGCAGGGAAATTCACCCCTCCACTTT.

The V gene is TRBV6-2 or TRBV6-3, the J gene TRBJ2-2, with TRBD2 matching 7 bases. Germline V CDR1 and CDR2: MNHEY, SVGEGT. The V and J ends lost 5 bases and 2 bases, in that order; junction bases with no gene match: 11. This CDR3 spans 17 amino acids. In DNA, the CDR3 is TGTGCCAGCAGTCTTGTTGCGGGGGATATTAACACCGGGGAGCTGTTTTTT. Its translation: CASSLVAGDINTGELFF.

The chain couples TRBV27 to TRBJ1-5; TRBD1 is a possible D gene (6 bases). Trimming cost V 1 base and J 0 bases, with 19 bases left between them. CDR3 length: 19 amino acids. CDR1 and CDR2 (germline): MNHEY, SMNVEV (reference sequence). CDR3 protein: CASSLFATGMTASNQPQHF. The CDR3 coding sequence is TGTGCCAGCAGTTTATTCGCCACAGGGATGACGGCTAGCAATCAGCCCCAGCATTTT.

The chain links TRBV24-1 to TRBJ2-2; D is unresolved. Germline lookup yields CDR1 KGHDR and CDR2 SFDVKD. Trimming took 6 bases from V and 0 from J, leaving 16 bases between them. The CDR3 is 17 residues long. The CDR3 loop reads CATSLNPAVTNTGELFF. The CDR3 region has the DNA TGTGCCACCAGTCTCAACCCAGCAGTTACGAACACCGGGGAGCTGTTTTTT.

The CDR3 here is CASSVGPGGLGNEQFF. CDR3 sequence (DNA): TGTGCCAGCAGCGTAGGCCCAGGGGGCCTGGGGAATGAGCAGTTCTTC. This chain connects TRBV9 to TRBJ2-1, with TRBD1 identical over 8 bases. V lost 0 bases and J lost 7; bases outside the gene matches: 9. From germline, CDR1 is SGDLS and CDR2 YYNGEE. The CDR3 runs to 16 residues.

The chain carries TRBV7-9 and TRBJ1-5; TRBD1 matches at 8 bases. Trimming took 3 bases from V and 4 from J; bases not matched to a gene: 2. Germline lookup yields CDR1 SEHNR and CDR2 FQNEAQ (reference sequence). The CDR3 totals 14 residues. The CDR3, as DNA: TGTGCCAGCAGCTTTGGACAGGGAAATCAGCCCCAGCATTTT. This codes for CASSFGQGNQPQHF. The full variable domain, completed using reference TRBV7-9 and TRBJ1-5, is DTGVSQNPRHKITKRGQNVTFRCDPISEHNRLYWYRQTLGQGPEFLTYFQNEAQLEKSRLLSDRFSAERPKGSFSTLEIQRTEQGDSAMYLCASSFGQGNQPQHFGDGTRLSIL.

The gene calls are TRBV5-5 and TRBJ2-6, with D perhaps TRBD1 or TRBD2 (5 bases each). The CDR3 consists of 17 residues. Germline assignment: CDR1 SGHKS and CDR2 YYEKEE (reference sequence). V lost 3 bases and J 0 bases, leaving 13 bases between the germline ends. The CDR3 nucleotides are TGTGCCAGCAGCTCGGGGCATATAAGCTCTGGGGCCAACGTCCTGACTTTC. Its protein is CASSSGHISSGANVLTF.

This chain uses TRBV2 with TRBJ2-1; a possible D gene is TRBD1 (5 bases). Looked up from germline, CDR1 is SNHLY and CDR2 is FYNNEI. Deletions cut 6 bases from V and 5 bases from J, with 17 bases between. This CDR3 spans 15 amino acids. This CDR3 reads CASRRGHARNNEQFF. The CDR3 DNA reads TGTGCCAGCAGGAGAGGACATGCGCGAAACAATGAGCAGTTCTTC.

The V call is TRBV27, the J call TRBJ1-5, with a possible D match to TRBD1 (6 bases). The germline V gene has CDR1 MNHEY and CDR2 SMNVEV (reference sequence). The CDR3 has 15 residues. V was trimmed by 10 bases and J by 7 bases, leaving 23 bases between them. The CDR3 sequence is CATAAGQGMGQPQHF. DNA of the CDR3: TGTGCCACCGCCGCAGGGCAGGGGATGGGACAGCCCCAGCATTTT.

Of note for this clone: This same CDR3 is encoded by further DNA sequences in the sample. The chain combines TRBV6-5 with TRBJ1-1; D ambiguous. Germline V gives CDR1 MNHEY, CDR2 SVGAGI. With 4 bases removed from V and 0 bases from J, the gap between germline ends came to 6 bases. CDR3 size: 13 residues. In DNA form, the CDR3 reads TGTGCCAGCAGTTCTTATTTGAACACTGAAGCTTTCTTT. Amino acid sequence: CASSSYLNTEAFF.

V gene TRBV7-9 combines with J gene TRBJ1-1; D is ambiguous. Germline V gene lookup returns CDR1 SEHNR and CDR2 FQNEAQ (reference sequence). V lost 1 base, J lost 2 bases, and 8 bases lay in between. This CDR3 contains 14 residues. CDR3 in amino acids: CASSLEGLNTEAFF. The DNA of the CDR3 is TGTGCCAGCAGCTTAGAGGGTTTAAACACTGAAGCTTTCTTT.

The rearrangement links TRBV3-1 (or the pseudogene TRBV3-2) to TRBJ1-2; 8 positions agree with TRBD1. V lost 1 base to trimming and J lost 4 bases; unmatched junction nucleotides: 8. The germline gives CDR1 LGHDT, CDR2 YNNKEL (reference sequence). CDR3 size: 16 residues. The chain's CDR3 is CASSQAPGQGSYGYTF. DNA of the CDR3: TGTGCCAGCAGCCAAGCTCCCGGACAGGGAAGCTATGGCTACACCTTC.

This sequence joins TRBV5-1 and TRBJ2-1, with TRBD2 identical over 10 bases. Germline values: CDR1 SGHRS, CDR2 YFSETQ. The CDR3 runs 16 residues. V lost 0 bases to trimming and J lost 7 bases; unmatched junction nucleotides: 7. The CDR3 region is CASSLGASGGGNEQFF. The CDR3 nucleotides are TGCGCCAGCAGCTTGGGGGCTAGCGGGGGCGGGAATGAGCAGTTCTTC.

The chain couples TRBV19 to TRBJ2-7; the match to TRBD2 covers 8 bases. The trim removed 8 bases at V and 5 bases at J, leaving 8 bases unmatched. CDR1 and CDR2 (germline): LNHDA, SQIVND (reference sequence). The CDR3 covers 13 residues. The CDR3 DNA is TGTGCCAGTGGTAGCGGGGATCGCAACGAGCAGTACTTC. Amino acid sequence: CASGSGDRNEQYF.